In this sample, the clone carrying this T cell receptor beta chain turned up many times. Its antigen is unknown. Genomic DNA was employed as the template in profiling TCR beta VDJ and CDR3. A single record per CDR3 protein comes from TCRdb applying MiXCR to the reads. The repertoire holds fewer than 150,000 distinct CDR3 sequences, with around 48% as singletons. The entry originates in a study of CD8+CD57+ T cells in acquired aplastic anemia. Study context: Healthy donor CD4+ cell samples had a mean of roughly 9.9 million reads.

Study-wide results and caveats: Roughly 31 was the count of CD8+ CDR3 sequences that patients shared with controls.

The sequence derives from a human donor in good health, serving as a control. Input material: sorted CD4+, CD8+, or CD8+CD57+ T cells (not recorded which) from PBMCs.

The CDR3 coding sequence is TGTGCCAGCAGTTATATACATAAGCAAGAGACCCAGTACTTC. It is translated as CASSYIHKQETQYF. The rearrangement links TRBV6-5 to TRBJ2-5, with unresolved D. V dropped 3 bases and J dropped 2 bases, with 10 bases sitting between them. This CDR3 region has 14 residues. The germline gives CDR1 MNHEY, CDR2 SVGAGI.